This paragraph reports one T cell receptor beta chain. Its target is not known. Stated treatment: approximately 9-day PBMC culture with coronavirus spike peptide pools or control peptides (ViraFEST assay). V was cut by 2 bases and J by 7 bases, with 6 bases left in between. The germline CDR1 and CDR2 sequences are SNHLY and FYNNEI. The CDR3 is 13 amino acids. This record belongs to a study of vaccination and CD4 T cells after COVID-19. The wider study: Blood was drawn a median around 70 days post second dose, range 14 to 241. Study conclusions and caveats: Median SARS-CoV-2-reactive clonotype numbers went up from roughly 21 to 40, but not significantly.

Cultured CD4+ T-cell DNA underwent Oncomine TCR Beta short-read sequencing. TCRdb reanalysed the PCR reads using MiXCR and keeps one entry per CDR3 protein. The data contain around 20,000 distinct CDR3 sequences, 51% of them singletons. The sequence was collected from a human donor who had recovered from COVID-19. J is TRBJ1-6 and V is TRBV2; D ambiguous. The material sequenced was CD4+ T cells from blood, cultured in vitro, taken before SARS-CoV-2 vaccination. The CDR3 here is CASSEQSNSPLHF. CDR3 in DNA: TGTGCCAGCAGTGAACAGTCAAATTCACCCCTCCACTTT.